The 12 T cell receptor beta chains given below trace back to one sample, sequenced in a study of cytomegalovirus exposure and HLA in healthy donors. Sequenced by immunoSEQ multiplex PCR; TCRdb stores in-frame clones only, minus some. The data show 250,000 to 300,000 clones, around 86% seen once. The sequencing input was PBMCs. All receptors come from a woman younger than 35 in good health and CMV-seronegative.

This rearrangement joins TRBV21-1 to TRBJ1-5; the DNA was not used to check the table's D call, TRBD1. TRBV21-1 is deemed a pseudogene. There are 12 residues in the CDR3. CDR3 nucleotide sequence: TGTGCCAGCAGCCAGGGTAGAGGGCCCCAGCATTTT. Protein sequence: CASSQGRGPQHF.

The count of this clone is one. The J gene is TRBJ1-1, the V gene TRBV30; the match to TRBD1 covers 10 bases. The CDR3 runs 16 residues. CDR1 and CDR2 (germline): GTSNPN, SVGIG (reference sequence). The junction had 7 bases not matched to a gene; V was cut back by 3 bases and J by 0 bases. The CDR3 here is CAWSSDRGTMNTEAFF. The CDR3 DNA reads as TGTGCCTGGAGCTCGGACAGGGGGACAATGAACACTGAAGCTTTCTTT.

The chain couples TRBV5-1 to TRBJ1-1, with 9 nucleotides matching TRBD1. Trimming took 4 bases from V and 1 from J; bases not matched to a gene: 5. Germline V gene lookup returns CDR1 SGHRS and CDR2 YFSETQ. CDR3 size: 15 residues. CDR3 coding DNA: TGCGCCAGCAGCCCAACGGGACAGGGGAACACTGAAGCTTTCTTT. It codes for CASSPTGQGNTEAFF.

The rearrangement links TRBV20-1 to TRBJ1-2; D gene unclear. The CDR3 spans 11 residues. V shed 6 bases and J shed 3 bases, with 8 bases lying between them. Germline V gene data show CDR1 as DFQATT and CDR2 as SNEGSKA (reference sequence). For the CDR3, the DNA is TGCAGTGCCCAACTGTACTATGGCTACACCTTC. Translated: CSAQLYYGYTF.

This rearrangement joins TRBV6-5 to TRBJ1-1, with D maybe TRBD1 (6 bases). Germline V gives CDR1 MNHEY, CDR2 SVGAGI. The CDR3 is made up of 14 amino acids. The ends were cut back, 7 bases at V and 3 bases at J, with 15 bases in the middle. The CDR3 loop is CASNLVQGDTEAFF. DNA of the CDR3: TGTGCCAGCAACCTCGTACAGGGTGACACTGAAGCTTTCTTT.

The V and J genes are TRBV5-1 and TRBJ1-1; the match to TRBD1 covers 9 bases. Germline lookup yields CDR1 SGHRS and CDR2 YFSETQ. The CDR3 runs 16 residues. V shed 0 bases and J 4 bases; nucleotides not matched to a gene: 7. The CDR3 DNA follows: TGCGCCAGCAGCTTGGTCGGGGGACAGGGAGGCACTGAAGCTTTCTTT. Amino acid sequence: CASSLVGGQGGTEAFF.

The J gene is TRBJ1-5, the V gene TRBV28; D gene unclear. V lost 5 bases to trimming and J lost 4 bases, with 21 bases between them. The CDR3 runs 17 residues. Germline CDR1 is MDHEN and CDR2 is SYDVKM. The CDR3: CASSRTWLPRRNQPQHF. In nucleotides, the CDR3 is TGTGCCAGCAGTAGGACTTGGCTTCCTCGCCGGAATCAGCCCCAGCATTTT.

This chain links TRBV19 with TRBJ1-5, with a tentative D call TRBD1 (5 bases). Germline loops: CDR1 LNHDA, CDR2 SQIVND (reference sequence). The CDR3 totals 15 residues. With 9 bases removed from V and 3 bases from J, the gap between germline ends came to 18 bases. CDR3 sequence reads: CASFGGTLNNQPQHF. In DNA, the CDR3 is TGTGCCAGCTTCGGGGGGACTCTAAACAATCAGCCCCAGCATTTT.

The rearrangement uses TRBV11-3 and TRBJ2-1; the match to TRBD1 covers 9 bases. The V gene end was trimmed by 6 bases and the J gene end by 7 bases; junction bases not matched to a gene: 7. CDR3 length: 14 amino acids. Germline V gene data show CDR1 as SGHNT and CDR2 as YENEEA. CDR3 DNA sequence: TGTGCCAGCAGACAACAGGGGGCTGGAAATGAGCAGTTCTTC. Translating gives CASRQQGAGNEQFF.

The sample holds one count of this clone. Here the CDR3 reads CASSQVSGANYGYTF. The DNA for the CDR3 is TGCGCCAGCAGCCAAGTATCAGGGGCAAACTATGGCTACACCTTC. The chain carries TRBV4-3 and TRBJ1-2, with D maybe TRBD1 (6 bases). Deletions cut 1 base from V and 2 bases from J, with 11 bases between. CDR1 is LGHNA and CDR2 is YSLEER in the germline V gene. This CDR3 is 15 amino acids long.

V usage is TRBV6-5 and J usage is TRBJ2-1; D is perhaps TRBD1 (6 bases). The ends were cut back, 2 bases at V and 7 bases at J, with 18 bases in the middle. Germline CDR1 is MNHEY and CDR2 is SVGAGI. The CDR3 runs 16 residues. CDR3 nucleotides: TGTGCCAGCAGTTACCATCCCCTAGCCCAGGGGAATGAGCAGTTCTTC. Residues: CASSYHPLAQGNEQFF.

This clone appeared a single time. The V gene is TRBV2, the J gene TRBJ1-1; possible D gene TRBD1, 5 bases. The germline gives CDR1 SNHLY, CDR2 FYNNEI. CDR3 length: 14 residues. V was clipped by 4 bases and J by 4 bases, with 13 bases between them. This CDR3 reads CASSVADRATEAFF. The CDR3, as DNA: TGTGCCAGCAGTGTCGCAGACAGAGCCACTGAAGCTTTCTTT.